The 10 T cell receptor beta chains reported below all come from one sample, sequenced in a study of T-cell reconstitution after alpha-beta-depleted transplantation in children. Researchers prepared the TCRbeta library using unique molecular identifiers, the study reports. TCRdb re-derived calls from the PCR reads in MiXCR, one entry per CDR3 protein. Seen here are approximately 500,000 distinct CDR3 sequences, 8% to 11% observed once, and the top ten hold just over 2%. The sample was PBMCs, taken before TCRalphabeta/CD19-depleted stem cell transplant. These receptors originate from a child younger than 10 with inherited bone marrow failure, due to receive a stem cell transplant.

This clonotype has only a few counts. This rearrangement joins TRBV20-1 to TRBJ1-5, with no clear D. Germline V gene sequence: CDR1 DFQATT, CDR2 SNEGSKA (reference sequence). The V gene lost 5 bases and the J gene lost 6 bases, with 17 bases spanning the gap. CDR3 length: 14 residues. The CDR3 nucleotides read TGCAGTGCTGAGAGTCGAGGTAGTCCTCAGCCCCAGCATTTT. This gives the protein CSAESRGSPQPQHF.

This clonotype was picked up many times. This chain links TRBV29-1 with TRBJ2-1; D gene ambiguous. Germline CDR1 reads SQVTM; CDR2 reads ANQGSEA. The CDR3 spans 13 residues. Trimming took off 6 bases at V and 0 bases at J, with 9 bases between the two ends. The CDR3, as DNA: TGCAGCGTACCTACGGGCTCCTACAATGAGCAGTTCTTC. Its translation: CSVPTGSYNEQFF.

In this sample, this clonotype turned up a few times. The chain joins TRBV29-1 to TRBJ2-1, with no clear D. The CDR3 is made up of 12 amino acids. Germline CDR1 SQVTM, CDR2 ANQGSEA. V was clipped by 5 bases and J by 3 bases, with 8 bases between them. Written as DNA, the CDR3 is TGCAGCGTTATGGGGATCTACAATGAGCAGTTCTTC. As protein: CSVMGIYNEQFF.

In DNA form, the CDR3 reads TGCGCCAGCAGCCAAAACAGGGGGCTGGGGTACACTGAAGCTTTCTTT. Its translation is CASSQNRGLGYTEAFF. The rearrangement uses TRBV4-1 and TRBJ1-1; 9 nucleotides line up with TRBD1. CDR1 is MGHRA, CDR2 YSYEKL, per germline. J was trimmed by 3 bases and V by 2 bases; bases with no gene match: 7. CDR3 size: 16 residues.

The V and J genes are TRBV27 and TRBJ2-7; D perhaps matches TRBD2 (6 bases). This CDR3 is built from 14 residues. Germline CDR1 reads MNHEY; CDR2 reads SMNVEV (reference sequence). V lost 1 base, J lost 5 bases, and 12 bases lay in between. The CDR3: CASSLFTGADEQYF. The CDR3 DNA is TGTGCCAGCAGTTTATTTACGGGAGCGGACGAGCAGTACTTC.

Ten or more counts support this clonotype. CDR3 protein: CASSGGLETQYF. CDR3 DNA sequence: TGTGCCAGCAGTGGCGGGCTGGAGACCCAGTACTTC. The J gene is TRBJ2-5, the V gene TRBV2, with D perhaps matching TRBD2 (5 bases). The V end was cut by 4 bases, the J end by 5 bases, with 8 bases between. The CDR3 contains 12 residues. Germline V gene sequence: CDR1 SNHLY, CDR2 FYNNEI.

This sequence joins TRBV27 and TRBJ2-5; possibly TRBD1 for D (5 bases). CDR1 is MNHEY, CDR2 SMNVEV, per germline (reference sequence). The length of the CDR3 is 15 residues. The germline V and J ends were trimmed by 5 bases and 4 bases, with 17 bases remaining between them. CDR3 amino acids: CASSPGNRRGETQYF. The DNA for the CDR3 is TGTGCCAGCAGTCCAGGGAACCGCCGAGGAGAGACCCAGTACTTC.

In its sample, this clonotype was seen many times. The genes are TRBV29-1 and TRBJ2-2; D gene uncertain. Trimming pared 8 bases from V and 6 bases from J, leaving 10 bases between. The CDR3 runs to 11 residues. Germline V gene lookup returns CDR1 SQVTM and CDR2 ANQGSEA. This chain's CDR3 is CSMWIAGELFF. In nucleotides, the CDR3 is TGCAGCATGTGGATTGCCGGGGAGCTGTTTTTT.

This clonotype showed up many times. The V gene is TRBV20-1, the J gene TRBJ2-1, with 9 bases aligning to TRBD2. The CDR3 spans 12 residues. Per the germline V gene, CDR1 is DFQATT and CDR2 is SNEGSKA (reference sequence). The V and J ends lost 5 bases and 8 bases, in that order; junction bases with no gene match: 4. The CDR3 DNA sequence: TGCAGTGCTTTACGCGGGGGGGATGAGCAGTTCTTC. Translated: CSALRGGDEQFF.

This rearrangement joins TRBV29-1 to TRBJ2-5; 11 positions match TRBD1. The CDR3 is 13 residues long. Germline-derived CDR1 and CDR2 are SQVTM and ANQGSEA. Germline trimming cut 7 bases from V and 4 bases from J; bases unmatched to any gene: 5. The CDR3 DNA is TGCAGCGGTAGGACAGGGGGCACAGAGACCCAGTACTTC. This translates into CSGRTGGTETQYF.